This is a list of T cell receptor beta chains from one sample in a study of T cell changes during pregnancy in multiple sclerosis. Sequencing was performed with immunoSEQ multiplex PCR; in TCRdb, only in-frame clones are kept and a portion is missing. This table has about 58,000 clones, roughly 89% appearing once. The material was CD4+ T cells from peripheral blood mononuclear cells, obtained after pregnancy. These receptor sequences come from a female donor in good health, enrolled as a control in a pregnancy study. The CDR3 runs from the conserved cysteine through the conserved F or W. A D gene is named only where the DNA matches it firmly. Clone sizes are given selectively: once, few, many, or a class where the clone is expanded.

V gene	D gene	J gene	clone size	CDR3 protein	CDR3 DNA
TRBV4-3	-	TRBJ1-2	-	CASSQDSGANYGYTF	TGCGCCAGCAGCCAAGATTCAGGGGCTAACTATGGCTACACCTTC
TRBV5-5	-	TRBJ2-7	-	CASSAGLYEQYF	TGTGCCAGCAGCGCGGGTCTTTACGAGCAGTACTTC
TRBV5-1	-	TRBJ1-1	-	CASSSGGSNTEAFF	TGCGCCAGCAGCTCCGGGGGATCGAACACTGAAGCTTTCTTT
TRBV5-6	TRBD1	TRBJ1-4	-	CASSLGQGANEKLFF	TGTGCCAGCAGCCTCGGACAGGGCGCTAATGAAAAACTGTTTTTT
TRBV11-3	-	TRBJ2-2	-	CASAENTGELFF	TGTGCCAGCGCGGAGAACACCGGGGAGCTGTTTTTT
TRBV30	-	TRBJ2-1	-	CAFRDNKYNEQFF	TGTGCCTTCCGGGACAATAAATACAATGAGCAGTTCTTC
TRBV7-2	TRBD1	TRBJ1-3	-	CASSYTGGRGNTIYF	TGTGCCAGCAGCTATACAGGGGGCCGCGGAAACACCATATATTTT
TRBV9	TRBD1	TRBJ2-1	-	CASSLRTGGTYNEQFF	TGTGCCAGCAGCCTCAGGACAGGGGGCACCTACAATGAGCAGTTCTTC
TRBV11-2	TRBD1	TRBJ2-1	-	CASSLGQGSYNEQFF	TGTGCCAGCAGCTTAGGACAGGGATCCTACAATGAGCAGTTCTTC
TRBV25-1	-	TRBJ2-5	-	CASNGDIRETQYF	TGTGCCAGCAACGGGGACATAAGGGAGACCCAGTACTTC
TRBV5-6	TRBD1	TRBJ1-5	few	CASSSLGGVTGGNQPQHF	TGTGCCAGCAGCTCCCTGGGAGGTGTGACAGGGGGCAATCAGCCCCAGCATTTT
TRBV11-3	-	TRBJ2-7	-	CASSAEVEQYF	TGTGCCAGCAGCGCCGAGGTCGAGCAGTACTTC
TRBV2	-	TRBJ1-1	-	CASSGQMNTEAFF	TGTGCCAGCAGTGGGCAAATGAACACTGAAGCTTTCTTT
TRBV7-9	-	TRBJ2-3	-	CASSLARGTGDTQYF	TGTGCCAGCAGCTTAGCCAGGGGGACTGGAGATACGCAGTATTTT
TRBV19	-	TRBJ2-3	-	CASSSAGYTDTQYF	TGTGCCAGTAGTTCCGCAGGGTACACAGATACGCAGTATTTT
TRBV7-2	-	TRBJ2-3	-	CASSLLGDFTDTQYF	TGTGCCAGCAGCTTACTAGGGGATTTCACAGATACGCAGTATTTT